The entry below gives a single T cell receptor (beta chain) sequence along with its context. This sequence may be a read error, since a much larger clone differs from it by one base. Time point noted: persistent/refractory GD, antithyroid drugs over 5 years with positive TRAb. PBMC RNA was the source of the TCR library. Building of the TCR beta libraries involved iRepertoire HTBI primers and Arm-PCR of CDR3 regions. One entry per CDR3 protein, called by TCRdb with MiXCR from the multiplex PCR reads. This sample has 350,000 to 450,000 distinct CDR3 sequences; roughly 25% occur once, and the top ten carry around 30%. The data derive from a study of regulatory T cells in long-lasting Graves disease. V gave up 0 bases and J gave up 4 bases, with 7 bases separating them. CDR1 and CDR2 from the germline V gene are SGHRS and YFSETQ. The CDR3 consists of 13 residues.

The TCR was taken from a woman between 35 and 50 years old with Graves disease. The rearrangement links TRBV5-1 to TRBJ1-2; no clear D gene. The sequencing used peripheral blood mononuclear cells (PBMCs), collected when the disease was refractory, from a patient treated with antithyroid drugs. The CDR3: CASSLDSRYGYTF. CDR3 coding DNA: TGCGCCAGCAGCTTGGACAGTCGCTATGGCTACACCTTC.